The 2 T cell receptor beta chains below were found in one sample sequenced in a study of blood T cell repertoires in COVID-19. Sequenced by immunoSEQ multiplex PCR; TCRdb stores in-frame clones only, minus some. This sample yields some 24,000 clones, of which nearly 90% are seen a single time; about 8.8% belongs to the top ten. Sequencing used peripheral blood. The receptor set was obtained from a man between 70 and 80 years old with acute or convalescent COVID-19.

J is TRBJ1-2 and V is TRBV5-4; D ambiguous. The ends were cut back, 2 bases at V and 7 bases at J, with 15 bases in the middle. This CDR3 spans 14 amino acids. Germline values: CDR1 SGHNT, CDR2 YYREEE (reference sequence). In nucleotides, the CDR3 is TGTGCCAGCAGCTTTCAGACCCCGGAGGGTGGCTACACCTTC. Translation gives CASSFQTPEGGYTF.

This CDR3 is CASSPPGHDRAQPQHF. In DNA, the CDR3 is TGCGCCAGCAGTCCCCCGGGGCATGACAGGGCTCAGCCCCAGCATTTT. V gene TRBV23-1 combines with J gene TRBJ1-5; 7 bases are a match to TRBD1. TRBV23-1 is assigned to the ORF class and has an uncertain function. The CDR3 consists of 16 residues. J was trimmed by 6 bases and V by 4 bases; bases with no gene match: 12.